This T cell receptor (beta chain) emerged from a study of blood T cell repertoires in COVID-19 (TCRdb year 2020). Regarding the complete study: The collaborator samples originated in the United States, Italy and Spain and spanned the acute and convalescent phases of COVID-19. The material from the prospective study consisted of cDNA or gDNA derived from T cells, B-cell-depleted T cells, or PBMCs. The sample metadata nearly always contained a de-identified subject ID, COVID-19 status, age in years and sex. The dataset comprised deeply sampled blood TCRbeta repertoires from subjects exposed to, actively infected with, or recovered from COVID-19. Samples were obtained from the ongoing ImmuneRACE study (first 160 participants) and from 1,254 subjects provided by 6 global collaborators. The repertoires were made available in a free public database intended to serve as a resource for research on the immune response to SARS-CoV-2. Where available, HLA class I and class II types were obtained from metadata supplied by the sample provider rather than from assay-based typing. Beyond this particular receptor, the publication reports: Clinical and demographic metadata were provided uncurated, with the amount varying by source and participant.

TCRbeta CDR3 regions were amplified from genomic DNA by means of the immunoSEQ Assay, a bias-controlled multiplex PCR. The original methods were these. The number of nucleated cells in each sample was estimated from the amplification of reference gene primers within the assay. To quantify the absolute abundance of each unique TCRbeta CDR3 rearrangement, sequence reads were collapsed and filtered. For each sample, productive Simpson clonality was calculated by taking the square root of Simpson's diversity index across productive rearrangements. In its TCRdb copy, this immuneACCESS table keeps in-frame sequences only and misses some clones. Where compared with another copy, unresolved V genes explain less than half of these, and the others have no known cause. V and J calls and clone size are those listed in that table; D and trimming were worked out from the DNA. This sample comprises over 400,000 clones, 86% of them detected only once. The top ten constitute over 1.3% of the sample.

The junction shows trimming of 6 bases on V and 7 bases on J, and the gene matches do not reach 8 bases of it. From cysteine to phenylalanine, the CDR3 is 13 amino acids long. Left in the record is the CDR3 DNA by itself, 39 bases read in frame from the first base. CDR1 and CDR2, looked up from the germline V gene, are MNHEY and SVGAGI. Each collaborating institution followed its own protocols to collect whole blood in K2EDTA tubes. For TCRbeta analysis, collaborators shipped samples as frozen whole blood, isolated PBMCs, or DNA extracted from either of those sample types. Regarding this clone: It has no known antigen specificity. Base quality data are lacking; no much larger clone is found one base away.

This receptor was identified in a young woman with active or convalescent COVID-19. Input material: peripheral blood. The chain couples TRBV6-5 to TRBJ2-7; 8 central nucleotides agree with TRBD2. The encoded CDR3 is CASRLAEAGEQYF. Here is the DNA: TGTGCCAGCAGACTAGCGGAGGCGGGGGAGCAGTACTTC.